The 17 T cell receptor beta chains below come from one sample, sequenced in a study of blood T cell repertoires in COVID-19. Clones were sequenced by immunoSEQ multiplex PCR, and TCRdb holds only the in-frame ones, with some missing. The repertoire holds over 150,000 clones, with more than 65% as singletons. Specimen: PBMCs or T cells enriched from blood (not recorded which). The receptors here all came from a middle-aged man who had recovered from COVID-19.

The chain uses TRBV14 and TRBJ1-6, with no clear D. Trimming cost V 2 bases and J 0 bases, with 8 bases left between them. Germline CDR1 reads SGHDN; CDR2 reads FVKESK. The CDR3 runs 16 residues. The CDR3 bases are TGTGCCAGCAGCCAAAGAAGGAGCTCCTATAATTCACCCCTCCACTTT. It translates to CASSQRRSSYNSPLHF.

The chain combines TRBV30 with TRBJ1-3; 7 bases align to TRBD1. Losses at the gene ends were 2 bases for V and 3 bases for J; bases not matched to a gene: 7. The CDR3 is 15 residues long. Germline CDR1 is GTSNPN and CDR2 is SVGIG (reference sequence). The CDR3 nucleotides read TGTGCCTGGAGTTCCGGACAGGCGGTTGGAAACACCATATATTTT. As protein: CAWSSGQAVGNTIYF.

This clone was observed a handful of times. The chain joins TRBV6-5 to TRBJ1-1; D not certain. Trimming shortened V by 8 bases and J by 1 base, and 5 bases separated the two germline ends. The CDR3 is 11 residues long. Germline loops: CDR1 MNHEY, CDR2 SVGAGI. DNA of the CDR3: TGTGCCAGCGTTCAGAACACTGAAGCTTTCTTT. This codes for CASVQNTEAFF.

V usage is TRBV3-1 (or the pseudogene TRBV3-2) and J usage is TRBJ1-5, with 7 positions matching TRBD1. The CDR3 spans 15 residues. Per germline, CDR1 LGHDT and CDR2 YNNKEL (reference sequence). V was pared by 7 bases and J by 2 bases, with 8 bases of the junction left unmatched. The CDR3 is CASMEGDSCNQPQHF. The CDR3 DNA reads TGTGCCAGCATGGAGGGGGACAGCTGCAATCAGCCCCAGCATTTT.

This clone was counted only a few times. The chain recombines TRBV7-2 with TRBJ2-3; 7 nucleotides match TRBD2. V dropped 5 bases and J dropped 7; count of bases not matched to a gene: 6. This CDR3 contains 13 residues. Germline V gene lookup returns CDR1 SGHTA and CDR2 FQGNSA. CDR3 coding DNA: TGTGCCAGCAGCATAACTAGCGCAAATACGCAGTATTTT. Protein: CASSITSANTQYF.

This clone showed up just once. This rearrangement joins TRBV29-1 to TRBJ2-1, with 8 bases fitting TRBD2. In germline, CDR1 is SQVTM, CDR2 ANQGSEA. The CDR3 runs to 15 residues. With V trimmed by 6 bases and J by 6 bases, 13 bases remained unmatched. The CDR3 DNA reads as TGCAGCGTCGATAGACGGGGGGGCCCATCCAATGAGCAGTTCTTC. Translated: CSVDRRGGPSNEQFF.

The V call is TRBV3-1 (or the pseudogene TRBV3-2), the J call TRBJ1-4; 8 nucleotides agree with TRBD1. The CDR3 contains 14 residues. Unmatched junction bases numbered 9, after V lost 7 bases and J lost 8 bases. From germline, CDR1 is LGHDT and CDR2 YNNKEL (reference sequence). The CDR3 reads CASKRTGRKEKLFF. The DNA of the CDR3 is TGTGCCAGCAAGCGGACAGGGCGGAAGGAAAAACTGTTTTTT.

This chain joins TRBV9 and TRBJ1-5; 9 bases map to TRBD1. This CDR3 is 15 amino acids long. From germline, CDR1 is SGDLS and CDR2 YYNGEE. Unmatched junction bases numbered 5, after V lost 3 bases and J lost 4 bases. CDR3 sequence: CASSATGGPNQPQHF. In DNA, the CDR3 is TGTGCCAGCAGCGCGACAGGGGGTCCTAATCAGCCCCAGCATTTT.

V usage is TRBV11-2 and J usage is TRBJ2-1; 11 nucleotides match TRBD2. CDR1 is SGHAT and CDR2 is FQNNGV in the germline V gene. The CDR3 is 17 residues long. Germline trimming cut 1 base from V and 3 bases from J; bases unmatched to any gene: 5. In DNA, the CDR3 is TGTGCCAGCAGCTTAGTATACCTAGCGGGGGGCTACAATGAGCAGTTCTTC. Its protein is CASSLVYLAGGYNEQFF.

This clone was detected a few times. This chain connects TRBV2 to TRBJ2-3, with 12 nucleotides matching TRBD2. This CDR3 has 14 amino acids. Germline loops: CDR1 SNHLY, CDR2 FYNNEI. V was pared by 5 bases and J by 6 bases, with 3 bases of the junction left unmatched. CDR3 sequence: CASSLGTSGDTQYF. In DNA form, the CDR3 reads TGTGCCAGCAGTCTTGGGACTAGCGGGGATACGCAGTATTTT.

This clone occurred once. V and J are TRBV6-5 and TRBJ2-3, with 9 bases that match TRBD2. Germline V gene sequence: CDR1 MNHEY, CDR2 SVGAGI. The V gene end was trimmed by 2 bases and the J gene end by 4 bases; junction bases not matched to a gene: 7. The CDR3 contains 16 residues. The CDR3: CASSYRLAEGADTQYF. The CDR3 coding sequence is TGTGCCAGCAGTTACCGACTAGCGGAGGGCGCAGATACGCAGTATTTT.

The chain carries TRBV18 and TRBJ2-7; D call uncertain. Germline CDR1 is KGHSH and CDR2 is LQKENI. Trimming pared 2 bases from V and 3 bases from J, leaving 5 bases between. The CDR3 extends over 12 amino acids. CDR3 amino acids: CASSPTSYEQYF. DNA for the CDR3: TGTGCCAGCTCACCAACAAGCTACGAGCAGTACTTC.

A few counts support this clone. The CDR3: CASSQAQDNEKLFF. The CDR3 nucleotides are TGTGCCAGCAGCCAAGCCCAGGATAATGAAAAACTGTTTTTT. The V call is TRBV3-1 (or the pseudogene TRBV3-2), the J call TRBJ1-4, with no clear D. The CDR3 consists of 14 residues. V lost 1 base and J 4 bases, leaving 7 bases between the germline ends. CDR1 LGHDT and CDR2 YNNKEL come from the germline V gene (reference sequence).

This CDR3 is CAISDDRGGRGNQPQHF. DNA for the CDR3: TGTGCCATCAGTGACGATCGGGGGGGCCGGGGCAATCAGCCCCAGCATTTT. The chain carries TRBV10-3 and TRBJ1-5; possible D gene TRBD1, 6 bases. Per the germline V gene, CDR1 is ENHRY and CDR2 is SYGVKD. The V gene lost 3 bases and the J gene lost 2 bases, with 17 bases spanning the gap. This CDR3 is 17 amino acids long.

The chain combines TRBV6-1 with TRBJ1-2; D unclear. Looked up from germline, CDR1 is MNHNS and CDR2 is SASEGT. V was trimmed by 2 bases and J by 5 bases, leaving 12 bases between them. CDR3 length equals 14 residues. CDR3 nucleotide sequence: TGTGCCAGCAGTGAAAACCCGTCGGGATATGGCTACACCTTC. Encoded protein: CASSENPSGYGYTF.

The genes are TRBV9 and TRBJ1-2, with TRBD1 as a possible D gene (6 bases). V was pared by 2 bases and J by 2 bases, with 13 bases between. Germline CDR1 and CDR2: SGDLS and YYNGEE. The CDR3 covers 15 residues. Here the CDR3 reads CASSVSTGSNYGYTF. The CDR3 region has the DNA TGTGCCAGCAGCGTCAGCACAGGGTCAAACTATGGCTACACCTTC.

This chain links TRBV19 with TRBJ1-1, with D tentatively TRBD1 (6 bases). The CDR3 spans 14 residues. Trimming took 4 bases from V and 4 from J, leaving 13 bases between them. Germline-derived CDR1 and CDR2 are LNHDA and SQIVND (reference sequence). CDR3 sequence (DNA): TGTGCCAGTAGTAACCAGGGGATCGGCACTGAAGCTTTCTTT. Amino acids: CASSNQGIGTEAFF. Based on the CDR3 plus reference TRBV19 and TRBJ1-1, the full variable domain is DGGITQSPKYLFRKEGQNVTLSCEQNLNHDAMYWYRQDPGQGLRLIYYSQIVNDFQKGDIAEGYSVSREKKESFPLTVTSAQKNPTAFYLCASSNQGIGTEAFFGQGTRLTVV.